A single sample gave rise to the 27 T cell receptor beta chains below, sequenced in a study of shared clonotypes between healthy human individuals. Some clones are missing from TCRdb's copy, which holds only in-frame ones; the method was immunoSEQ multiplex PCR. The sample holds some 1.1 million clones, approximately 77% seen once. Sequenced input: memory CD4+ T cells from PBMCs. The subset denotes: CD45RA-negative fraction. Receptors originate from a young man in good health. Some clones in this sample may be carry-over from other donors' samples.

V usage is TRBV9 and J usage is TRBJ1-2; 8 bases line up with TRBD1. Germline loops: CDR1 SGDLS, CDR2 YYNGEE. The CDR3 has 15 amino acids. V was clipped by 4 bases and J by 5 bases; unmatched bases: 10. The CDR3, as DNA: TGTGCCAGCAGCCCCCGGACAGGGCGCTCATATGGCTACACCTTC. This translates into CASSPRTGRSYGYTF.

The gene calls are TRBV30 and TRBJ2-7; no firm D call. Germline V gene data show CDR1 as GTSNPN and CDR2 as SVGIG (reference sequence). Trimming took off 3 bases at V and 6 bases at J, with 9 bases between the two ends. CDR3 size: 11 residues. CDR3 residues: CAWRNVGEQYF. The CDR3 DNA is TGTGCCTGGAGGAACGTTGGCGAGCAGTACTTC. The full variable domain, completed using reference TRBV30 and TRBJ2-7, is SQTIHQWPATLVQPVGSPLSLECTVEGTSNPNLYWYRQAAGRGLQLLFYSVGIGQISSEVPQNLSASRPQDRQFILSSKKLLLSDSGFYLCAWRNVGEQYFGPGTRLTVT.

Regarding this clone: Other DNA sequences within the sample encode an identical CDR3. This sequence joins TRBV29-1 and TRBJ2-7; D unclear. Germline CDR1 is SQVTM and CDR2 is ANQGSEA. This CDR3 has 11 amino acids. Trimming took 4 bases from V and 0 from J, leaving 4 bases between them. CDR3 protein: CSVASSYEQYF. In nucleotides, the CDR3 is TGCAGCGTTGCCAGCTCCTACGAGCAGTACTTC.

On this clone: In the same sample, other DNA sequences code for this CDR3. The CDR3 DNA reads TGTGCCACCAGCAGAGACAGGAACTATGGCTACACCTTC. Its protein is CATSRDRNYGYTF. The V and J genes are TRBV15 and TRBJ1-2; D is unclear. Per germline, CDR1 LNHNV and CDR2 YYDKDF (reference sequence). V was cut by 0 bases and J by 2 bases, with 4 bases left in between. There are 13 residues in the CDR3. Using reference TRBV15 and TRBJ1-2 for the parts outside the CDR3, the full variable domain is DAMVIQNPRYQVTQFGKPVTLSCSQTLNHNVMYWYQQKSSQAPKLLFHYYDKDFNNEADTPDNFQSRRPNTSFCFLDIRSPGLGDTAMYLCATSRDRNYGYTFGSGTRLTVV.

The chain links TRBV18 to TRBJ1-5, with D unclear. V gave up 5 bases and J gave up 5 bases, with 16 bases separating them. The CDR3 sequence is 15 residues long. Germline V lookup: CDR1 KGHSH, CDR2 LQKENI. This CDR3 reads CASSEYQNLHQPQHF. DNA of the CDR3: TGTGCCAGCTCAGAGTACCAGAACCTCCATCAGCCCCAGCATTTT.

This clone was observed many times. The gene calls are TRBV5-1 and TRBJ2-1; TRBD2 agrees at 12 bases. Germline CDR1 and CDR2: SGHRS and YFSETQ. The CDR3 covers 17 residues. Unmatched junction bases numbered 11, after V lost 3 bases and J lost 7 bases. The DNA of the CDR3 is TGCGCCAGCAGCTCGGGGACTAGCGGGCACTTCTCAAATGAGCAGTTCTTC. As protein: CASSSGTSGHFSNEQFF. The whole variable domain, filled in from reference TRBV5-1 and TRBJ2-1, reads KAGVTQTPRYLIKTRGQQVTLSCSPISGHRSVSWYQQTPGQGLQFLFEYFSETQRNKGNFPGRFSGRQFSNSRSEMNVSTLELGDSALYLCASSSGTSGHFSNEQFFGPGTRLTVL.

The chain has TRBV18 and TRBJ1-5; TRBD1 is a possible D gene (6 bases). The CDR3 has 13 amino acids. Germline CDR1 is KGHSH and CDR2 is LQKENI. Trimming pared 4 bases from V and 5 bases from J, leaving 9 bases between. The CDR3: CASSLYRDQPQHF. The CDR3 nucleotides read TGTGCCAGCTCACTCTACAGGGATCAGCCCCAGCATTTT.

This clone was found a few times. V and J are TRBV27 and TRBJ1-2; unclear D gene. The germline CDR1 and CDR2 sequences are MNHEY and SMNVEV (reference sequence). Trimming pared 4 bases from V and 0 bases from J, leaving 9 bases between. The CDR3 has 14 residues. In DNA form, the CDR3 reads TGTGCCAGCAGTTCGGTGAATTCTAACTATGGCTACACCTTC. It is translated as CASSSVNSNYGYTF.

The chain joins TRBV6-5 to TRBJ2-2; 7 bases agree with TRBD1. CDR1 and CDR2 from the germline V gene are MNHEY and SVGAGI. J lost 6 bases, V lost 6 bases, and 10 bases had no gene match. The CDR3 contains 15 residues. The CDR3 region is CASRQQGGGAGELFF. The CDR3 coding sequence is TGTGCCAGCAGACAACAAGGGGGCGGAGCCGGGGAGCTGTTTTTT.

With respect to this clone: A much larger clone lies a single base off, so this may be a read error. The chain combines TRBV6-5 with TRBJ2-2; D is unclear. The length of the CDR3 is 12 residues. Germline V gives CDR1 MNHEY, CDR2 SVGAGI. V shed 6 bases and J shed 1 base, with 3 bases lying between them. CDR3 DNA: TGTGCCAGCAGGCGGAACACCGGGGAGCTGTTTTTT. Residues: CASRRNTGELFF.

V gene TRBV28 combines with J gene TRBJ2-7; 10 positions match TRBD1. Per germline, CDR1 MDHEN and CDR2 SYDVKM. Losses at the gene ends were 2 bases for V and 3 bases for J; bases not matched to a gene: 7. The CDR3 spans 16 residues. The CDR3 loop reads CASSLPPGQGFYEQYF. The CDR3 DNA follows: TGTGCCAGCAGTTTACCCCCGGGACAGGGGTTCTACGAGCAGTACTTC.

The chain couples TRBV15 to TRBJ2-2; the D gene is possibly TRBD1 (5 bases). Germline V gene data show CDR1 as LNHNV and CDR2 as YYDKDF (reference sequence). Trimming pared 2 bases from V and 0 bases from J, leaving 16 bases between. This CDR3 has 18 amino acids. The CDR3 spells CATSRPTFGAANTGELFF. In DNA, the CDR3 is TGTGCCACCAGCAGACCAACCTTTGGGGCCGCGAACACCGGGGAGCTGTTTTTT.

V gene TRBV29-1 combines with J gene TRBJ2-1; D not resolved. The CDR3 is 11 residues long. The germline V gene encodes CDR1 SQVTM and CDR2 ANQGSEA. The ends were cut back, 3 bases at V and 7 bases at J, with 7 bases in the middle. This CDR3 is CSVESENEQFF. In nucleotides, the CDR3 is TGCAGCGTTGAGTCGGAAAATGAGCAGTTCTTC.

This clone was detected once. V is TRBV7-3 and J is TRBJ2-1, with D unclear. The CDR3 covers 14 residues. Per the germline V gene, CDR1 is SGHTA and CDR2 is FQGTGA. Trimming took 2 bases from V and 9 from J, leaving 14 bases between them. CDR3 sequence reads: CASSLGHANTEQFF. Written as DNA, the CDR3 is TGTGCCAGCAGCTTAGGCCACGCTAACACTGAGCAGTTCTTC.

V usage is TRBV5-1 and J usage is TRBJ2-2; 11 nucleotides align to TRBD2. CDR3 length: 14 residues. Per germline, CDR1 SGHRS and CDR2 YFSETQ. V gave up 7 bases and J gave up 4 bases; unmatched junction bases: 3. Written as DNA, the CDR3 is TGCGCCAGCTCCGGGACTAGCGGCACCGGGGAGCTGTTTTTT. As protein: CASSGTSGTGELFF.

The table lists this clone with a count of one. This sample includes further DNA sequences coding for the same CDR3. The rearrangement joins TRBV6-1 to TRBJ2-5; D is unclear. CDR1 and CDR2 (germline): MNHNS, SASEGT. V shed 5 bases and J shed 5 bases, with 6 bases lying between them. The CDR3 has 11 amino acids. CDR3 protein: CASSPRETQYF. The CDR3 nucleotides read TGTGCCAGCAGTCCACGGGAGACCCAGTACTTC.

This clone was recorded many times. CDR3 in amino acids: CASSPYRQGAAGNTIYF. For the CDR3, the DNA is TGTGCCAGCAGTCCTTACAGACAGGGGGCGGCCGGAAACACCATATATTTT. The chain is built from TRBV27 and TRBJ1-3; TRBD1 aligns across 10 bases. The germline V gene has CDR1 MNHEY and CDR2 SMNVEV (reference sequence). V lost 5 bases and J lost 4; bases outside the gene matches: 11. The CDR3 is 17 residues long.

This chain connects TRBV18 to TRBJ1-1, with a tentative D call TRBD1 (5 bases). Germline V gives CDR1 KGHSH, CDR2 LQKENI. The CDR3 has 15 residues. V lost 2 bases, J lost 5 bases, and 15 bases lay in between. The chain's CDR3 is CASSPSSGGGTEAFF. DNA of the CDR3: TGTGCCAGCTCACCATCCTCTGGCGGGGGGACTGAAGCTTTCTTT.

The J gene is TRBJ2-7, the V gene TRBV28; 8 bases align to TRBD2. J gave up 2 bases and V 5 bases, and 8 bases lay outside the gene matches. Germline CDR1 and CDR2: MDHEN and SYDVKM. This CDR3 spans 15 amino acids. In DNA form, the CDR3 reads TGTGCCAGCAGTCCCCGGGGTAGCGGGACCTACGAGCAGTACTTC. This sequence encodes CASSPRGSGTYEQYF.

This clone has a handful of counts. The chain employs TRBV7-3 and TRBJ1-2, with TRBD1 as a possible D gene (5 bases). Germline V lookup: CDR1 SGHTA, CDR2 FQGTGA. The CDR3 is 15 amino acids. Trimming took 0 bases from V and 5 from J, leaving 13 bases between them. The CDR3 coding sequence is TGTGCCAGCAGCTTAACCGGACAAAGGGGATATGGCTACACCTTC. Residues: CASSLTGQRGYGYTF.

This sequence joins TRBV30 and TRBJ1-4, with TRBD1 identical over 8 bases. The J segment lost 4 bases and the V segment lost 1 base, leaving 8 bases of the junction unmatched. This CDR3 has 16 amino acids. The germline gives CDR1 GTSNPN, CDR2 SVGIG (reference sequence). CDR3 in amino acids: CAWSGRQGTGNEKLFF. DNA for the CDR3: TGTGCCTGGAGTGGGCGACAGGGGACGGGTAATGAAAAACTGTTTTTT.

This clone was seen a single time. This sequence joins TRBV7-6 and TRBJ2-1; possibly TRBD2 for D (5 bases). There are 14 residues in the CDR3. Trimming cost V 10 bases and J 10 bases, with 23 bases left between them. From germline, CDR1 is SGHVS and CDR2 FNYEAQ. CDR3 sequence: CATSQRSTLGEQFF. In DNA, the CDR3 is TGTGCCACCTCCCAGCGGTCAACCCTCGGGGAGCAGTTCTTC.

V is TRBV4-3 and J is TRBJ2-7, with D maybe TRBD1 (5 bases). Germline V gene lookup returns CDR1 LGHNA and CDR2 YSLEER. Trimming cost V 0 bases and J 5 bases, with 11 bases left between them. CDR3 length: 14 amino acids. The CDR3: CASSQDQGTDEQYF. CDR3 nucleotide sequence: TGCGCCAGCAGCCAAGATCAGGGAACGGACGAGCAGTACTTC.

The chain couples TRBV7-3 to TRBJ2-1, with 7 nucleotides matching TRBD2. CDR1 is SGHTA and CDR2 is FQGTGA in the germline V gene. The V segment lost 5 bases and the J segment 10 bases; nucleotides outside the gene matches: 11. The CDR3 totals 14 residues. The chain's CDR3 is CASSRSRTSDEQFF. The CDR3 nucleotides read TGTGCCAGCAGCCGGTCCCGTACTAGCGACGAGCAGTTCTTC.

The chain has TRBV11-3 and TRBJ2-3; D is perhaps TRBD2 (6 bases). Germline V gene lookup returns CDR1 SGHNT and CDR2 YENEEA. V dropped 5 bases and J dropped 6 bases, with 21 bases sitting between them. The CDR3 contains 16 residues. The CDR3 loop is CASSPRGTDGVDTQYF. CDR3 DNA sequence: TGTGCCAGCAGCCCCCGGGGGACGGATGGGGTGGATACGCAGTATTTT.

The CDR3 here is CASSQDHLAGWGNEQFF. CDR3 bases: TGCGCCAGCAGCCAAGATCATCTAGCGGGGTGGGGTAATGAGCAGTTCTTC. This sequence joins TRBV4-3 and TRBJ2-1; 9 nucleotides agree with TRBD2. The V segment lost 0 bases and the J segment 7 bases; nucleotides outside the gene matches: 10. There are 17 residues in the CDR3. Per germline, CDR1 LGHNA and CDR2 YSLEER.

The chain is built from TRBV18 and TRBJ1-4; 9 nucleotides line up with TRBD1. V shed 6 bases, J shed 4 bases, and the junction held 9 bases outside the gene matches. The CDR3 consists of 16 residues. Germline CDR1 is KGHSH and CDR2 is LQKENI. The DNA for the CDR3 is TGTGCCAGCTCCCGGGACAGGGCTAGCAGTAATGAAAAACTGTTTTTT. Translated, it gives CASSRDRASSNEKLFF.